Listed below are T cell receptor beta chains from one sample, sequenced in a study of T cells in localized non-small cell lung cancer. Only in-frame clones appear in the TCRdb table, and some are missing; sequencing was by immunoSEQ multiplex PCR. The sample records over 25,000 clones, 80% to 95% being singletons. This sample comprised peripheral blood, obtained before any cancer treatment. Receptor source: a woman between 40 and 69 years old with stage I lung adenocarcinoma. Each CDR3 is given with its conserved first and last residue. A D gene is named only where the DNA matches it firmly. Size is stated for part of the rows, as once, few or many counts, or as a class when the clone is expanded.

TGCGCCAGCAGCCAAGGATCCCTAGCGGGGATCACCGGGGAGCTGTTTTTT	CASSQGSLAGITGELFF	.	TRBV4-3	TRBJ2-2	TRBD2
TGTGCCAGCAGCTTAGACGCAGGGAACACTGAAGCTTTCTTT	CASSLDAGNTEAFF	.	TRBV11-3	TRBJ1-1	.
TGTGCCAGCAGTTCACAGGGGAACACTGAAGCTTTCTTT	CASSSQGNTEAFF	.	TRBV7-9	TRBJ1-1	.
TGTGCCAGTAGTCGAACACCGCGGGACAGGTACTACGAGCAGTACTTC	CASSRTPRDRYYEQYF	.	TRBV19	TRBJ2-7	TRBD1
TGTGCCAGCAGCTTAGATGGTAGCGGGAGGATGGCAGATACGCAGTATTTT	CASSLDGSGRMADTQYF	few	TRBV11-3	TRBJ2-3	TRBD2
TGTGCCAGCAGTCCCCGGGCTCAAGGATCTGGAAACACCATATATTTT	CASSPRAQGSGNTIYF	.	TRBV27	TRBJ1-3	.
TGTGCCAGTAGTATCACAGATACGCAGTATTTT	CASSITDTQYF	.	TRBV19	TRBJ2-3	.
TGTGCCTGGAGTGTTGACAGGCCGGTACTCCACTTT	CAWSVDRPVLHF	.	TRBV30	TRBJ1-6	.
TGTGCCAGCAGCGTATCAGCAACTAATGAAAAACTGTTTTTT	CASSVSATNEKLFF	once	TRBV7-9	TRBJ1-4	.
TGTGCCAGCAGATTGACAGGGAACACTGAAGCTTTCTTT	CASRLTGNTEAFF	.	TRBV11-2	TRBJ1-1	.
TGTGCCAGCAGCTTAGACAGGGGTATAATCTATGGCTACACCTTC	CASSLDRGIIYGYTF	.	TRBV7-2	TRBJ1-2	TRBD1
TGTGCCAGCAGTTACTCGGCCGTTAGGAGCACTGAAGCTTTCTTT	CASSYSAVRSTEAFF	.	TRBV6-5	TRBJ1-1	.
TGTGCCAGCACCCAGGGAGGGGACTACGAGCAGTACTTC	CASTQGGDYEQYF	.	TRBV28	TRBJ2-7	TRBD2
TGTGCCAGCAGTTTGTTAGGAGCGGGCCACTCTGGGGCCAACGTCCTGACTTTC	CASSLLGAGHSGANVLTF	once	TRBV27	TRBJ2-6	.
TGTGCCAGTAGTATAGAGTCCCGGACTTCCTATGGCTACACCTTC	CASSIESRTSYGYTF	.	TRBV19	TRBJ1-2	.
TGTGCCAGCAGCTTAACCGCGGATAGCAATCAGCCCCAGCATTTT	CASSLTADSNQPQHF	.	TRBV7-3	TRBJ1-5	.
TGCGCCAGCAGCTTGGATCCGGGCAGCTACTCCTACGAGCAGTACTTC	CASSLDPGSYSYEQYF	.	TRBV5-1	TRBJ2-7	.
TGTGCCAGCAGCCAAGGAGCGGGAGGTTGGAATGAGCAGTTCTTC	CASSQGAGGWNEQFF	.	TRBV14	TRBJ2-1	TRBD2
TGTGCCAGCAGGACTTGGAAGGGCTACACCTTC	CASRTWKGYTF	.	TRBV7-9	TRBJ1-2	.
TGTGCCAGCAGCCGCGCACCCCCAGTCGGGCAACCCCTCCACTTT	CASSRAPPVGQPLHF	.	TRBV7-2	TRBJ1-6	.
TGTGCCAGCAGCTTGGAAGGGAGGGACTACGAGCAGTACTTC	CASSLEGRDYEQYF	.	TRBV7-2	TRBJ2-7	TRBD2
TGCGCCAGCAGCCAAGAAGTACAGAGGATCCCCTACGAGCAGTACTTC	CASSQEVQRIPYEQYF	.	TRBV4-3	TRBJ2-7	.
TGCGCCAGCAGCCAAGATCGGGACAGCACAGATACGCAGTATTTT	CASSQDRDSTDTQYF	.	TRBV4-3	TRBJ2-3	.
TGTGCCATCAGTGAGTCAGGACAGTCCAATCAGCCCCAGCATTTT	CAISESGQSNQPQHF	.	TRBV10-3	TRBJ1-5	.
TGTGCCAGCTCTCCCACAGGGGGCCTGAACACTGAAGCTTTCTTT	CASSPTGGLNTEAFF	.	TRBV18	TRBJ1-1	TRBD1
TGTGCCAGCAGCTTGGAGGGGGGTCGGGGGGTCCCCTACGAGCAGTACTTC	CASSLEGGRGVPYEQYF	.	TRBV5-4	TRBJ2-7	.
TGTGCCAGCACTAAGAGGGGCGGCCACTACGAGCAGTACTTC	CASTKRGGHYEQYF	.	TRBV2	TRBJ2-7	.
TGTGCCAGCAGTGAATTACACTCTGGAAACACCATATATTTT	CASSELHSGNTIYF	.	TRBV2	TRBJ1-3	.
TGTGCCAGTAGTATAGAGGCGAACTATGGCTACACCTTC	CASSIEANYGYTF	.	TRBV19	TRBJ1-2	.
TGTGCCAGCAAGGGCTACAATGAGCAGTTCTTC	CASKGYNEQFF	.	TRBV11-2	TRBJ2-1	.
TGTGCCAGCAGCGTAGGGACTACAGGGGTGAATGAGCAGTTCTTC	CASSVGTTGVNEQFF	.	TRBV9	TRBJ2-1	.
TGTGCCAGCAACCCCTCGGCAATCGCCCTTGATACGCAGTATTTT	CASNPSAIALDTQYF	.	TRBV27	TRBJ2-3	.
TGTGCCAGCAGCGTAGCCGGGGACAGTTACAATGAGCAGTTCTTC	CASSVAGDSYNEQFF	.	TRBV9	TRBJ2-1	TRBD1
TGTGCCAGCAGCTCCTCCGGACTAGCGGGCAGGGGTGAGCAGTTCTTC	CASSSSGLAGRGEQFF	.	TRBV7-9	TRBJ2-1	TRBD2
TGTGCTAGTGGTCCACCATGTAGGACAGGGGAGGATAGCAATCAGCCCCAGCATTTT	CASGPPCRTGEDSNQPQHF	.	TRBV12-5	TRBJ1-5	TRBD1
TGTGCCAGTAGTACCCCAAGGGGGGGCTCCTACAATGAGCAGTTCTTC	CASSTPRGGSYNEQFF	.	TRBV19	TRBJ2-1	.
TGTGCCAGCAGCAAGGGGGAGGACAGGGGAGGGTCCTACGAGCAGTACTTC	CASSKGEDRGGSYEQYF	.	TRBV21-1	TRBJ2-7	.
TGTGCCAGCAGTTTACCCCAACCAGGGAATCAGCCCCAGCATTTT	CASSLPQPGNQPQHF	.	TRBV28	TRBJ1-5	.
TGCAGCGTTGAAGGACGGAGTACAGCCTACGAGCAGTACTTC	CSVEGRSTAYEQYF	.	TRBV29-1	TRBJ2-7	.
TGTGCCAGCAGCTACAGGGGGCGAGTGGACCAGTATTTT	CASSYRGRVDQYF	.	TRBV7-6	TRBJ2-3	TRBD1
TGTGCCAGTAGTACCCAGCCCCTCACCGAGCAGTTCTTC	CASSTQPLTEQFF	.	TRBV19	TRBJ2-1	.
TGTGCCAGCTCACCAAAGGGGGACGGAAACACCATATATTTT	CASSPKGDGNTIYF	.	TRBV18	TRBJ1-3	.
TGTGCCAGCAGCATCCGAGGAGCCAAAAACATTCAGTACTTC	CASSIRGAKNIQYF	.	TRBV14	TRBJ2-4	.
TGTGCCAGCAGCTTAGTTAGCGGTGCTAGCACAGATACGCAGTATTTT	CASSLVSGASTDTQYF	.	TRBV13	TRBJ2-3	.
TGTGCCAGTAGTCGACCCGGACAGGGGGGGTCGGATACGCAGTATTTT	CASSRPGQGGSDTQYF	.	TRBV19	TRBJ2-3	TRBD1
TGTGCCAGCAGCGTAGATAGCGGGACCTACAATGAGCAGTTCTTC	CASSVDSGTYNEQFF	.	TRBV9	TRBJ2-1	TRBD2